One sample yielded the 18 T cell receptor beta chains listed below, sequenced in a study of T cells in Graves' hyperthyroidism and ophthalmopathy. The investigators amplified TCR beta CDR3 regions from RNA transcripts. The HTBI primer set was used in a first-round RT-PCR of the TCR CDR3. TCRdb passed the multiplex PCR reads through MiXCR, listing each CDR3 protein once. Here the sample spans about 640,000 distinct CDR3 sequences, about a fifth being singletons. Sequencing was carried out using blood. These receptor sequences come from a man younger than 40 with Graves' ophthalmopathy.

The chain has TRBV3-1 and TRBJ2-2; D may be TRBD1 (6 bases). The CDR3 has 21 amino acids. The V and J ends lost 0 bases and 0 bases respectively, with 23 bases between them. The germline V gene has CDR1 LGHDT and CDR2 YNNKEL (reference sequence). CDR3 loop: CASSQDPGWGLPLTNTGELFF. CDR3 nucleotides: TGTGCCAGCAGCCAAGATCCTGGTTGGGGGCTTCCCCTGACGAACACCGGGGAGCTGTTTTTT.

In DNA form, the CDR3 reads TGTGCCAGGAGGGGGAGGGCTAATGAAAAACTGTTTTTT. Residues: CARRGRANEKLFF. V usage is TRBV11-2 and J usage is TRBJ1-4; D may be TRBD1 (6 bases). CDR1 and CDR2 (germline): SGHAT, FQNNGV. The ends were cut back, 9 bases at V and 3 bases at J, with 11 bases in the middle. The CDR3 runs to 13 residues.

The chain carries TRBV20-1 and TRBJ2-7, with TRBD1 identical over 10 bases. The junction had 5 bases not matched to a gene; V was cut back by 1 base and J by 5 bases. Germline V gives CDR1 DFQATT, CDR2 SNEGSKA (reference sequence). The CDR3 runs 14 residues. CDR3 nucleotide sequence: TGCAGTGCTAGAGCCAGGACAGGGGGTAACGAGCAGTACTTC. It specifies CSARARTGGNEQYF.

This clonotype turned up a few times. This chain links TRBV11-2 with TRBJ1-1, with D possibly TRBD1 on 5 matching bases. Germline-derived CDR1 and CDR2 are SGHAT and FQNNGV. The V and J ends lost 5 bases and 4 bases respectively, with 8 bases between them. The CDR3 sequence is 12 residues long. The CDR3 reads CASSKGPTEAFF. The CDR3 DNA reads as TGTGCCAGCAGCAAGGGGCCCACTGAAGCTTTCTTT. The full variable domain, its missing parts supplied by reference TRBV11-2 and TRBJ1-1, is EAGVAQSPRYKIIEKRQSVAFWCNPISGHATLYWYQQILGQGPKLLIQFQNNGVVDDSQLPKDRFSAERLKGVDSTLKIQPAKLEDSAVYLCASSKGPTEAFFGQGTRLTVV.

This clonotype was seen more than once but under ten times. The chain employs TRBV2 and TRBJ2-2, with 8 nucleotides matching TRBD1. This CDR3 contains 14 residues. Germline CDR1 reads SNHLY; CDR2 reads FYNNEI. Trimming took 8 bases from V and 4 from J; bases not matched to a gene: 6. The CDR3 spells CASGGQAGTGELFF. In DNA form, the CDR3 reads TGTGCCAGCGGGGGACAGGCGGGCACCGGGGAGCTGTTTTTT.

At least ten counts were recorded for this clonotype. The chain employs TRBV2 and TRBJ2-5; TRBD2 agrees at 11 bases. With 8 bases clipped from V and 4 bases from J, the junction kept 6 bases outside the gene matches. The germline V gene encodes CDR1 SNHLY and CDR2 FYNNEI. The CDR3 extends over 14 amino acids. The CDR3 DNA reads as TGTGCCAGCGGGACTAGCGGTAATATAGAGACCCAGTACTTC. This sequence encodes CASGTSGNIETQYF.

This clonotype was counted a few times. The CDR3 region has the DNA TGTGCCAGCAGCTTAGCTTTTGGGGAGTACGAGCAGTACTTC. Protein: CASSLAFGEYEQYF. The chain joins TRBV11-2 to TRBJ2-7, with D perhaps TRBD2 (5 bases). Deletions cut 1 base from V and 4 bases from J, with 11 bases between. This CDR3 is 14 amino acids long. Germline assignment: CDR1 SGHAT and CDR2 FQNNGV.

In its sample, this clonotype was seen many times. The chain joins TRBV7-2 to TRBJ2-1, with 7 bases lining up with TRBD1. The CDR3 sequence is 14 residues long. J was trimmed by 8 bases and V by 5 bases; bases with no gene match: 9. Germline assignment: CDR1 SGHTA and CDR2 FQGNSA. The CDR3 sequence is CASSLRQGGDEQFF. The CDR3 coding sequence is TGTGCCAGCAGCCTCAGACAGGGTGGCGATGAGCAGTTCTTC.

The genes are TRBV2 and TRBJ1-1, with D perhaps TRBD1 (5 bases). V was cut by 7 bases and J by 5 bases, with 26 bases left in between. The germline V gene encodes CDR1 SNHLY and CDR2 FYNNEI. The length of the CDR3 is 17 residues. CDR3 amino acids: CASIRGAGPRLRTEAFF. CDR3 sequence (DNA): TGTGCCAGCATCCGAGGGGCTGGACCCCGCCTGAGAACTGAAGCTTTCTTT.

This clonotype was recorded a few times. This sequence joins TRBV7-3 and TRBJ2-1, with unresolved D. The CDR3 has 13 amino acids. Germline CDR1 is SGHTA and CDR2 is FQGTGA. V dropped 0 bases and J dropped 8 bases, with 8 bases sitting between them. Here the CDR3 reads CASSLTIRDEQFF. The CDR3 bases are TGTGCCAGCAGCTTAACTATTAGGGATGAGCAGTTCTTC.

V gene TRBV20-1 combines with J gene TRBJ2-1; maybe TRBD2 (6 bases). CDR1 and CDR2 from the germline V gene are DFQATT and SNEGSKA (reference sequence). The CDR3 extends over 15 amino acids. Trimming shortened V by 5 bases and J by 0 bases, and 14 bases separated the two germline ends. The CDR3 DNA sequence: TGCAGTGCTCCCGAGGGAGGTGTCTCCTACAATGAGCAGTTCTTC. Protein: CSAPEGGVSYNEQFF.

This clonotype was counted between two and nine times. The CDR3 sequence: CASRGVGQGMYNSPLHF. As DNA, the CDR3 is TGTGCCAGCAGAGGGGTGGGACAGGGGATGTATAATTCACCCCTCCACTTT. The J gene is TRBJ1-6, the V gene TRBV27; 10 bases map to TRBD1. Trimming cost V 6 bases and J 4 bases; bases outside gene matches: 9. CDR3 length: 17 residues. Germline V lookup: CDR1 MNHEY, CDR2 SMNVEV (reference sequence).

This clonotype was seen many times. CDR3: CASSLGAGNNEQFF. The CDR3 DNA reads as TGTGCCAGCAGTTTAGGAGCGGGTAACAATGAGCAGTTCTTC. The genes are TRBV28 and TRBJ2-1; tentative D call: TRBD2 (6 bases). This CDR3 contains 14 residues. Between the trimmed V and J ends, which lost 2 bases and 5 bases, there was a span of 10 bases. Germline CDR1 reads MDHEN; CDR2 reads SYDVKM.

This clonotype came up once. The V call is TRBV5-4, the J call TRBJ2-3; 7 nucleotides line up with TRBD1. V shed 4 bases, J shed 2 bases, and the junction held 10 bases outside the gene matches. CDR3 length: 16 residues. Germline V lookup: CDR1 SGHNT, CDR2 YYREEE (reference sequence). The CDR3 coding sequence is TGTGCCAGCAGCACCTACAGGGGTCCCTCCACAGATACGCAGTATTTT. It yields the protein CASSTYRGPSTDTQYF.

This clonotype was seen more than once but under ten times. The rearrangement joins TRBV5-1 to TRBJ2-7, with 8 bases fitting TRBD2. CDR1 and CDR2 from the germline V gene are SGHRS and YFSETQ. CDR3 size: 15 residues. V was pared by 5 bases and J by 0 bases, with 7 bases of the junction left unmatched. This chain's CDR3 is CASSAVAGHSYEQYF. The CDR3 bases are TGCGCCAGCAGTGCCGTAGCGGGGCACTCCTACGAGCAGTACTTC.

This clonotype came up many times. This chain uses TRBV2 with TRBJ1-4; weak D call: TRBD1 (6 bases). Germline V gives CDR1 SNHLY, CDR2 FYNNEI. Trimming took 2 bases from V and 2 from J, leaving 9 bases between them. The CDR3 has 15 residues. DNA of the CDR3: TGTGCCAGCAGTGAACAGGGGACGACTAATGAAAAACTGTTTTTT. This codes for CASSEQGTTNEKLFF.

This clonotype was seen ten or more times. This sequence joins TRBV11-2 and TRBJ1-2, with TRBD1 identical over 8 bases. In germline, CDR1 is SGHAT, CDR2 FQNNGV. Unmatched junction bases numbered 10, after V lost 6 bases and J lost 4 bases. The CDR3 is made up of 15 amino acids. DNA of the CDR3: TGTGCCAGCAGTTGGTTCAGGACAGGGACCTATGGCTACACCTTC. Encoded protein: CASSWFRTGTYGYTF.

This clonotype came up many times. The V call is TRBV30, the J call TRBJ2-7; the match to TRBD2 covers 9 bases. Germline assignment: CDR1 GTSNPN and CDR2 SVGIG (reference sequence). The CDR3 loop spans 15 amino acids. Losses at the gene ends were 6 bases for V and 1 base for J; bases not matched to a gene: 10. In DNA form, the CDR3 reads TGTGCCTGCTTCCCCCGGCTAGCGGGATCCTACGAGCAGTACTTC. Encoded protein: CACFPRLAGSYEQYF.